The 7 T cell receptor beta chains presented below share a single source sample, sequenced in a study of a mutant IDH1 vaccine in newly diagnosed glioma. Time point indicated: week 23, last vaccination. A single vaccine dose contained 300 ug of mutant IDH1 20-mer peptide, and topical imiquimod was used with it. Antigens of these TCRs are unknown. TCRdb's table, derived via immunoSEQ multiplex PCR, lists solely in-frame clones and lacks some. The repertoire holds tens of thousands of clones, roughly 79% seen once, with just over 5% in the top ten. Sequencing was performed on PBMCs, taken from a glioma patient whose treatment included an IDH1 peptide vaccine. These receptors originate from a man in his forties or fifties with glioma.

The chain joins TRBV2 to TRBJ1-5; D is undetermined. CDR3 size: 15 residues. Germline assignment: CDR1 SNHLY and CDR2 FYNNEI. V lost 4 bases and J 1 base, leaving 11 bases between the germline ends. CDR3 sequence: CASSVFGRSNQPQHF. The CDR3 coding sequence is TGTGCCAGCAGTGTATTTGGGCGGAGCAATCAGCCCCAGCATTTT.

This chain joins TRBV27 and TRBJ2-3, with 10 bases that match TRBD2. Germline CDR1 MNHEY, CDR2 SMNVEV (reference sequence). There are 17 residues in the CDR3. Unmatched junction bases numbered 5, after V lost 1 base and J lost 1 base. As DNA, the CDR3 is TGTGCCAGCAGTTTATTGAGGACTAGCGGAGGCACAGATACGCAGTATTTT. Its protein product is CASSLLRTSGGTDTQYF.

As to this clone: This sample includes further DNA sequences coding for the same CDR3. The gene calls are TRBV5-1 and TRBJ2-7; D is unresolved. Trimming removed 0 bases from V and 4 bases from J, with 8 bases in between. The germline V gene has CDR1 SGHRS and CDR2 YFSETQ. The CDR3 length is 13 residues. CDR3: CASSLGRSYEQYF. The CDR3 nucleotides read TGCGCCAGCAGCTTGGGACGATCTTACGAGCAGTACTTC.

V and J are TRBV30 and TRBJ2-2, with TRBD2 matching over 8 bases. Germline V gene sequence: CDR1 GTSNPN, CDR2 SVGIG (reference sequence). CDR3 length equals 15 residues. V gave up 2 bases and J gave up 4 bases; unmatched junction bases: 6. The CDR3 is CAWSPGLAFTGELFF. The CDR3 nucleotides read TGTGCCTGGAGTCCCGGACTAGCCTTCACCGGGGAGCTGTTTTTT. Looking up the rest from reference TRBV30 and TRBJ2-2 gives the full variable domain: SQTIHQWPATLVQPVGSPLSLECTVEGTSNPNLYWYRQAAGRGLQLLFYSVGIGQISSEVPQNLSASRPQDRQFILSSKKLLLSDSGFYLCAWSPGLAFTGELFFGEGSRLTVL.

This clone was counted once. J is TRBJ2-5 and V is TRBV7-9; 9 bases map to TRBD2. Unmatched junction bases numbered 7, after V lost 4 bases and J lost 1 base. The CDR3 totals 16 residues. In germline, CDR1 is SEHNR, CDR2 FQNEAQ (reference sequence). The chain's CDR3 is CASSYRLAATQETQYF. CDR3 nucleotide sequence: TGTGCCAGCAGCTATAGACTAGCGGCCACCCAAGAGACCCAGTACTTC.

The V and J genes are TRBV7-3 and TRBJ2-7, with 9 bases lining up with TRBD1. The CDR3 has 15 residues. Germline CDR1 is SGHTA and CDR2 is FQGTGA. The junction had 7 bases not matched to a gene; V was cut back by 2 bases and J by 5 bases. The CDR3 bases are TGTGCCAGCAGCTTAGAGGACAGGGGAAGGGACGAGCAGTACTTC. Translation gives CASSLEDRGRDEQYF.

The V gene is TRBV28, the J gene TRBJ1-3; D unresolved. Deletions cut 5 bases from V and 0 bases from J, with 14 bases between. The CDR3 consists of 16 residues. Per germline, CDR1 MDHEN and CDR2 SYDVKM. The CDR3 loop reads CASSPVGRVSGNTIYF. CDR3 DNA sequence: TGTGCCAGCAGTCCTGTAGGACGGGTCTCTGGAAACACCATATATTTT.